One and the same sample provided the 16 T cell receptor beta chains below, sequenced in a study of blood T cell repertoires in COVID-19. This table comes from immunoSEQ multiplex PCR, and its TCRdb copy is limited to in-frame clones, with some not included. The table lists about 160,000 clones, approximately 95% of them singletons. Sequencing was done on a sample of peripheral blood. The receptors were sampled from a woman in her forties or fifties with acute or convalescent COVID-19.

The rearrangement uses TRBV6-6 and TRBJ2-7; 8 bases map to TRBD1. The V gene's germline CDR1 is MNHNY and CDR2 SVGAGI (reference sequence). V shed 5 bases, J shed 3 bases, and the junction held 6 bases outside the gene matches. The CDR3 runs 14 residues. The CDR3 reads CASSGTGPVYEQYF. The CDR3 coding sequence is TGTGCCAGCAGTGGGACAGGTCCTGTCTACGAGCAGTACTTC.

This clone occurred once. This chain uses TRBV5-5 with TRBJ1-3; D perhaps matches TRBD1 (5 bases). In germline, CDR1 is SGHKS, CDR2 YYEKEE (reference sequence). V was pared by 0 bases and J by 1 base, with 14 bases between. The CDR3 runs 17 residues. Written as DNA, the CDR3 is TGTGCCAGCAGCTTGGGGTCCCGCGGGGGTTCTGGAAACACCATATATTTT. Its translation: CASSLGSRGGSGNTIYF.

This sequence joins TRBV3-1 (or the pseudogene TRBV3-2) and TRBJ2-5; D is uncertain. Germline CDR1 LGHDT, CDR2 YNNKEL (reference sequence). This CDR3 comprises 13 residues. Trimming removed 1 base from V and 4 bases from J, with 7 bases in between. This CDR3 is CASSQVAAETQYF. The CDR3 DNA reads TGTGCCAGCAGCCAAGTGGCTGCAGAGACCCAGTACTTC.

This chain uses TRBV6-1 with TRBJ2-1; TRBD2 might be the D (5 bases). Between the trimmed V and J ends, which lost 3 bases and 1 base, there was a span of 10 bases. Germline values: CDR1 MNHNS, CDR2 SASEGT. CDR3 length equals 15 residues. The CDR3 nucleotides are TGTGCCAGCAGTGAGGGAGCGAGGTCCTACAATGAGCAGTTCTTC. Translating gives CASSEGARSYNEQFF.

The DNA for the CDR3 is TGTGCCAGCAGTACCCGGACAGCCCCTCGGAGGTTCGGCACAGATACGCAGTATTTT. Encoded protein: CASSTRTAPRRFGTDTQYF. The V gene is TRBV28, the J gene TRBJ2-3; D perhaps matches TRBD1 (6 bases). V was trimmed by 5 bases and J by 1 base, leaving 25 bases between them. Germline-derived CDR1 and CDR2 are MDHEN and SYDVKM. The CDR3 spans 19 residues. Complete variable domain (other parts from reference TRBV28 and TRBJ2-3): DVKVTQSSRYLVKRTGEKVFLECVQDMDHENMFWYRQDPGLGLRLIYFSYDVKMKEKGDIPEGYSVSREKKERFSLILESASTNQTSMYLCASSTRTAPRRFGTDTQYFGPGTRLTVL.

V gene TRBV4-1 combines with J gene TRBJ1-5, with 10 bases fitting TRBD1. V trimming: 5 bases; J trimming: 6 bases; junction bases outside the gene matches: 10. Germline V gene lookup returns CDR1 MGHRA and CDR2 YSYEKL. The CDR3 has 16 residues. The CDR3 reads CASSSPGTGVGQPQHF. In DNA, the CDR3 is TGCGCCAGCAGCTCCCCGGGGACAGGGGTTGGTCAGCCCCAGCATTTT.

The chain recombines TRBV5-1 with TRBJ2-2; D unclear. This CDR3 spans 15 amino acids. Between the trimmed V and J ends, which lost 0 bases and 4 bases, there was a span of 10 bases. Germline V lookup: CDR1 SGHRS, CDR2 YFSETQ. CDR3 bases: TGCGCCAGCAGCTTGGACAGATCCGGCACCGGGGAGCTGTTTTTT. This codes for CASSLDRSGTGELFF.

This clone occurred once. The CDR3 DNA is TGTGCCAGCAGTTATTCACTGGACAGGGGTGAAAAACTGTTTTTT. The encoded protein is CASSYSLDRGEKLFF. The chain employs TRBV6-5 and TRBJ1-4; TRBD1 matches at 9 bases. CDR1 MNHEY and CDR2 SVGAGI come from the germline V gene. J gave up 7 bases and V 3 bases, and 6 bases lay outside the gene matches. This CDR3 has 15 residues.

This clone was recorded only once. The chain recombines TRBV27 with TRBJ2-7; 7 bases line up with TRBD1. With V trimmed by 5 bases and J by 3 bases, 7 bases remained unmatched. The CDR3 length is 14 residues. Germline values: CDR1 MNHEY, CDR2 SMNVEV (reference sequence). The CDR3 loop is CASSLGQVDYEQYF. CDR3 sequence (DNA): TGTGCCAGCAGTCTTGGACAGGTAGACTACGAGCAGTACTTC.

This CDR3 is CASRVGGANYEQYF. In nucleotides, the CDR3 is TGTGCCAGCAGGGTTGGAGGGGCTAACTACGAGCAGTACTTC. The chain combines TRBV2 with TRBJ2-7; D possibly corresponds to TRBD2 (6 bases). Germline values: CDR1 SNHLY, CDR2 FYNNEI. V was pared by 6 bases and J by 3 bases, with 15 bases between. The CDR3 has 14 amino acids.

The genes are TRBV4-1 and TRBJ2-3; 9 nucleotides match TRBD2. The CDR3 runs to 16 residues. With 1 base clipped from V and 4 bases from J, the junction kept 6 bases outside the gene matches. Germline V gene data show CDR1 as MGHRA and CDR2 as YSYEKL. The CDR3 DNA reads TGCGCCAGCAGCCAAGGGCGGGGGGGTGAGGCAGATACGCAGTATTTT. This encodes CASSQGRGGEADTQYF.

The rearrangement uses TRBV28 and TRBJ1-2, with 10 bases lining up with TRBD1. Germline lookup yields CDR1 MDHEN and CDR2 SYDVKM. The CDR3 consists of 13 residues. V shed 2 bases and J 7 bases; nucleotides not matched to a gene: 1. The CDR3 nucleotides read TGTGCCAGCAGTTTAGGGGACAGGGGTGGCTACACCTTC. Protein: CASSLGDRGGYTF.

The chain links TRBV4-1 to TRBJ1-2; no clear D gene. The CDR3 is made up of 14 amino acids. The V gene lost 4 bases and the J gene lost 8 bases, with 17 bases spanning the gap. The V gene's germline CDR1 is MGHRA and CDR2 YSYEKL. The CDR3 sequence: CASSPQSSLVGYTF. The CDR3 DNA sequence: TGCGCCAGCAGCCCACAGTCTTCACTTGTGGGCTACACCTTC.

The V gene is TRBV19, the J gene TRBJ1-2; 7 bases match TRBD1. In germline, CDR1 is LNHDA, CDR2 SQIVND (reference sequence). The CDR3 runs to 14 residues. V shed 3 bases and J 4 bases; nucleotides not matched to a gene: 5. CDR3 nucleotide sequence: TGTGCCAGTAGTATCCCAGGGGGATTCTATGGCTACACCTTC. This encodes CASSIPGGFYGYTF. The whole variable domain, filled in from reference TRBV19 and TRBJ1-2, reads DGGITQSPKYLFRKEGQNVTLSCEQNLNHDAMYWYRQDPGQGLRLIYYSQIVNDFQKGDIAEGYSVSREKKESFPLTVTSAQKNPTAFYLCASSIPGGFYGYTFGSGTRLTVV.

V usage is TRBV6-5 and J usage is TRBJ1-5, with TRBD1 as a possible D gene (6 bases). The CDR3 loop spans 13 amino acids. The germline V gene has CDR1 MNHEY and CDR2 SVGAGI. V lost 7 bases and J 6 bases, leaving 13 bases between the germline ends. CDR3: CASTRTVGQPQHF. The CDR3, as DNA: TGTGCCAGCACCAGGACAGTAGGTCAGCCCCAGCATTTT.

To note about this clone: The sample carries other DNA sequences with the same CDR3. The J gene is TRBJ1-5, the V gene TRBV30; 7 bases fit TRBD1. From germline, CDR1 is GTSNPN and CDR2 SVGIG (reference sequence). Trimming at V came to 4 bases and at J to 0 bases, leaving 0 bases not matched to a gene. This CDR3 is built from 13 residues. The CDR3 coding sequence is TGTGCCTGGACAGGGGGTAGCAATCAGCCCCAGCATTTT. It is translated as CAWTGGSNQPQHF.